The clone carrying this T cell receptor (beta chain) appeared a few times. What it binds is unknown. The data belong to a study of blood T cells in healthy people across ages. Approximately 10 milliliters of peripheral blood were drawn from each donor into EDTA-treated tubes. Sample-barcoded 5' priming and a J-beta primer mix drove a second PCR of 7 to 11 cycles. TCRdb processed the 5' RACE reads anew with MiXCR; each CDR3 protein has one entry. The table shows 650,000 to 800,000 distinct CDR3 sequences, with under 45% occurring only once. V gave up 2 bases and J gave up 5 bases, with 10 bases separating them. The CDR3 extends over 13 amino acids. Germline CDR1 reads SGHTA; CDR2 reads FQGNSA. General study findings and limits: While age rose, TCR beta diversity per million T cells dropped in a roughly linear way.

V and J are TRBV7-2 and TRBJ2-7, with D uncertain. The sample taken for sequencing was blood. The clonotype comes from a man aged 55 to 70 in good health. CDR3 amino acids: CASSLSSVNEQYF. The CDR3 DNA reads as TGTGCCAGCAGCTTATCCTCAGTCAACGAGCAGTACTTC.